This T cell receptor (beta chain) originates from a study of breast tumors, draining lymph nodes, adjacent tissues. Study findings and constraints: Tumor and nontumor repertoires were significantly more similar in luminal-like than in basal-like breast cancer. The lymph node origin of tumor T cells was framed as consistent with a hypothesis, not demonstrated.

Germline loops: CDR1 KGHSH, CDR2 LQKENI. CDR3 length equals 16 residues. Via MiXCR, TCRdb re-called the multiplex PCR reads, giving one row per CDR3 protein. The sample consists of tens of thousands of distinct CDR3 sequences, approximately 62% of them appearing once. To note about this clonotype: The antigen is unknown. The final CDR3 position lacks the conserved phenylalanine or tryptophan, pointing to a likely read error.

The chain is built from TRBV18 and TRBJ2-7; 7 bases are shared with TRBD1. This receptor was identified in a female donor with breast cancer. Some clones in this sample may be carry-over from other donors' samples. Input material: breast tumor tissue. The CDR3 bases are TGTGCGAGCTCAGAAAGACAGGGTAATTGGGCTGACGAGCAGTACTTG. It codes for CASSERQGNWADEQYL.